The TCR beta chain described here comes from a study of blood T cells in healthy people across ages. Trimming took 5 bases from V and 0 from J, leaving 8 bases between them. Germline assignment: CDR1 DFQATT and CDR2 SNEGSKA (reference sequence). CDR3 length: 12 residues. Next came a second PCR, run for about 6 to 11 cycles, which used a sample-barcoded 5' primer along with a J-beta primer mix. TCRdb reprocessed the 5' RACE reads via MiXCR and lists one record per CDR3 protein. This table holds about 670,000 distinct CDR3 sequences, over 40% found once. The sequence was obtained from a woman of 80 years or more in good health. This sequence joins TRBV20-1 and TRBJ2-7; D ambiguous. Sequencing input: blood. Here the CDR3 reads CSAPDNSYEQYF. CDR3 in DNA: TGCAGTGCTCCTGACAACTCCTACGAGCAGTACTTC.